This entry lists 6 T cell receptor beta chains sequenced from one sample in a study of T cell changes during pregnancy in multiple sclerosis. Measured with immunoSEQ multiplex PCR; TCRdb has only the in-frame clones, and not every one. The sample holds just under 45,000 clones, approximately 92% seen once. The source was CD4+ T cells from peripheral blood mononuclear cells, collected in the first trimester of pregnancy. These receptors originate from a female donor with multiple sclerosis, enrolled in a pregnancy study.

This chain uses TRBV28 with TRBJ1-2; 9 nucleotides line up with TRBD1. Germline-derived CDR1 and CDR2 are MDHEN and SYDVKM. J lost 6 bases, V lost 10 bases, and 9 bases had no gene match. The CDR3 runs to 13 residues. As DNA, the CDR3 is TGTGCCACCCGTTCCGGGACAGGGAATGGCTACACCTTC. Encoded protein: CATRSGTGNGYTF.

This chain links TRBV28 with TRBJ1-2; 9 nucleotides match TRBD1. The CDR3 extends over 12 amino acids. Trimming at V came to 10 bases and at J to 4 bases, leaving 4 bases not matched to a gene. Germline V gene data show CDR1 as MDHEN and CDR2 as SYDVKM. CDR3 sequence: CAISTGGYGYTF. The CDR3 nucleotides are TGTGCCATCTCGACAGGGGGCTATGGCTACACCTTC.

This clone was seen only a few times. This chain links TRBV19 with TRBJ2-1, with a tentative D call TRBD1 (5 bases). Germline CDR1 LNHDA, CDR2 SQIVND (reference sequence). The CDR3 extends over 13 amino acids. The V end was cut by 3 bases, the J end by 9 bases, with 12 bases between. The CDR3 is CASSMQGRSEQFF. The CDR3 region has the DNA TGTGCCAGTAGTATGCAGGGTAGGAGTGAGCAGTTCTTC.

CDR3 nucleotide sequence: TGTGCCAGCAGCTTACCAGGGCGAGACACAGATACGCAGTATTTT. This gives the protein CASSLPGRDTDTQYF. The rearrangement joins TRBV5-6 to TRBJ2-3; possible D gene TRBD1, 5 bases. The CDR3 contains 15 residues. Trimming left V 2 bases short and J 2 bases short, with 12 bases between. Germline V gives CDR1 SGHDT, CDR2 YYEEEE.

This clone was observed once. CDR3 region: CASSQDLAGGSGTQYF. In nucleotides, the CDR3 is TGCGCCAGCAGCCAAGATTTGGCGGGGGGCTCGGGTACGCAGTATTTT. The chain joins TRBV4-1 to TRBJ2-3; 8 nucleotides line up with TRBD2. In germline, CDR1 is MGHRA, CDR2 YSYEKL. The CDR3 is made up of 16 amino acids. After removal of 0 bases from V and 8 bases from J, the junction contained 10 bases not matched to a gene.

In its sample, this clone was seen once. J is TRBJ2-5 and V is TRBV6-6; TRBD1 matches at 9 bases. V shed 0 bases, J shed 5 bases, and the junction held 4 bases outside the gene matches. Germline-derived CDR1 and CDR2 are MNHNY and SVGAGI (reference sequence). The CDR3 loop spans 15 amino acids. The CDR3 DNA reads as TGTGCCAGCAGTTACTCTACAGGGGGCTTTGAGACCCAGTACTTC. Its translation is CASSYSTGGFETQYF.